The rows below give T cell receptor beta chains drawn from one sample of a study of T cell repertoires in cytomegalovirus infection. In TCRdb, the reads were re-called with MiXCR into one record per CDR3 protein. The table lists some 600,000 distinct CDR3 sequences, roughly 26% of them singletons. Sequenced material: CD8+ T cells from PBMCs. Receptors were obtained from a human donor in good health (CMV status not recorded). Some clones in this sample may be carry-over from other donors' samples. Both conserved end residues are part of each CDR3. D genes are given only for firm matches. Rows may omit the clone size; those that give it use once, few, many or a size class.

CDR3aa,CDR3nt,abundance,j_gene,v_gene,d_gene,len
CASSFPSGGGRSQETQYF,TGTGCCAGCAGCTTTCCTAGCGGGGGCGGCCGTTCCCAAGAGACCCAGTACTTC,many,TRBJ2-5,TRBV7-2,TRBD2,18
CASAKGRPETQYF,TGTGCCAGCGCTAAGGGGCGACCGGAGACCCAGTACTTC,many,TRBJ2-5,TRBV7-9,.,13
CASSGISWELFF,TGTGCCAGCAGTGGGATCTCCTGGGAGCTGTTTTTT,many,TRBJ2-2,TRBV6-2/TRBV6-3,.,12
CASSLQGYFSDEQFF,TGTGCCAGCAGCTTACAGGGTTATTTTTCGGATGAGCAGTTCTTC,few,TRBJ2-1,TRBV5-8,.,15
CASSLGVSGGQNTGELFF,TGTGCCAGCAGCTTAGGAGTTAGCGGGGGGCAAAACACCGGGGAGCTGTTTTTT,many,TRBJ2-2,TRBV7-8,TRBD2,18
CASSPVRAKGEQYF,TGTGCCAGCAGCCCTGTCAGGGCTAAAGGCGAGCAGTACTTC,many,TRBJ2-7,TRBV7-9,.,14
CASADDRGLPSTGELFF,TGCGCCAGCGCCGACGACAGGGGGCTCCCAAGTACCGGGGAGCTGTTTTTT,.,TRBJ2-2,TRBV23-1,TRBD1,17
CASPKSSASTDTQYF,TGTGCCAGTCCTAAGTCTTCAGCGAGCACAGATACGCAGTATTTT,.,TRBJ2-3,TRBV2,.,15
CASSYSVDRGSVAGANVLTF,TGTGCCAGCAGTTACTCCGTCGACAGGGGAAGCGTGGCTGGGGCCAACGTCCTGACTTTC,few,TRBJ2-6,TRBV6-5,TRBD1,20
CAISELEYTEAFF,TGTGCCATCAGTGAATTGGAGTACACTGAAGCTTTCTTT,few,TRBJ1-1,TRBV10-3,.,13
CASGNLGQNTGELFF,TGTGCCAGCGGGAACTTGGGACAGAACACCGGGGAGCTGTTTTTT,.,TRBJ2-2,TRBV12-3/TRBV12-4,.,15
CSAQGGVSRSQYF,TGCAGCGCCCAAGGGGGGGTTTCCCGATCCCAGTACTTC,.,TRBJ2-5,TRBV29-1,.,13
CSASTGSATEAFF,TGCAGTGCTTCTACAGGGTCAGCCACTGAAGCTTTCTTT,.,TRBJ1-1,TRBV20-1,.,13
CASSRWDGSGNTIYF,TGTGCCAGCAGTCGCTGGGACGGCTCTGGAAACACCATATATTTT,.,TRBJ1-3,TRBV2,.,15
CASGYRGPTEAFF,TGCGCCAGCGGCTACAGGGGGCCCACTGAAGCTTTCTTT,.,TRBJ1-1,TRBV5-1,TRBD1,13
CASSPLAGGSNEQFF,TGTGCCAGCAGCCCACTAGCGGGGGGGAGCAATGAGCAGTTCTTC,many,TRBJ2-1,TRBV7-2,TRBD2,15
CSVESYRQAALNTEAFF,TGCAGCGTTGAGTCTTATAGACAGGCTGCCCTGAACACTGAAGCTTTCTTT,.,TRBJ1-1,TRBV29-1,.,17
CSVESRRDSGNTKYF,TGCAGCGTTGAAAGTAGGAGGGACTCTGGAAACACCAAATATTTT,.,TRBJ1-3,TRBV29-1,.,15
CASSLVGEGQPQHF,TGTGCCAGCAGCTTAGTGGGGGAGGGACAGCCCCAGCATTTT,many,TRBJ1-5,TRBV7-8,.,14
CASSAGSETQYF,TGTGCCAGCAGCGCAGGGTCAGAGACCCAGTACTTC,few,TRBJ2-5,TRBV7-9,.,12